A single sample gave rise to the 18 T cell receptor beta chains below, sequenced in a study of blood T cell repertoires in COVID-19. Method: immunoSEQ multiplex PCR; TCRdb's copy keeps in-frame clones and lacks some. The repertoire has roughly 240,000 clones, 85% of them found once; the top ten carry 9.1%. The sample consisted of PBMCs or T cells enriched from blood (not recorded which). The receptors shown here come from a woman between 45 and 60 years old with acute COVID-19.

The V and J genes are TRBV29-1 and TRBJ1-1; perhaps TRBD1 as D (6 bases). V shed 7 bases and J shed 7 bases, with 19 bases lying between them. CDR3 length: 13 amino acids. CDR1 and CDR2 (germline): SQVTM, ANQGSEA. The CDR3 sequence is CSAKGQPVGEAFF. The CDR3 coding sequence is TGCAGCGCTAAAGGACAGCCAGTGGGTGAAGCTTTCTTT.

The CDR3 loop reads CASSTQGAHGYTF. The CDR3 DNA follows: TGTGCCAGTAGTACCCAGGGGGCGCATGGCTACACCTTC. The rearrangement joins TRBV19 to TRBJ1-2; 8 nucleotides agree with TRBD1. J gave up 6 bases and V 4 bases, and 4 bases lay outside the gene matches. The germline gives CDR1 LNHDA, CDR2 SQIVND (reference sequence). This CDR3 has 13 residues.

The chain couples TRBV6-6 to TRBJ1-3; 11 bases agree with TRBD1. V lost 5 bases, J lost 0 bases, and 3 bases stayed unmatched. CDR1 and CDR2 from the germline V gene are MNHNY and SVGAGI (reference sequence). This CDR3 has 16 residues. The CDR3 here is CASSLGTGGSGNTIYF. In nucleotides, the CDR3 is TGTGCCAGCAGTCTTGGGACAGGGGGCTCTGGAAACACCATATATTTT.

In its sample, this clone was seen once. A junction boundary mismatches the germline segment, possibly from a read error. The chain has TRBV7-2 and TRBJ2-2; 14 bases line up with TRBD2. This CDR3 is built from 15 residues. Germline V lookup: CDR1 SGHTA, CDR2 FQGNSA. CDR3 residues: CASSPGLAGDGKLFF. The CDR3 coding sequence is TGTGCCAGCAGCCCGGGACTAGCGGGGGACGGGAAGCTGTTTTTT.

The chain links TRBV7-2 to TRBJ1-2, with 10 bases fitting TRBD1. J was trimmed by 0 bases and V by 2 bases; bases with no gene match: 12. CDR3 length: 19 amino acids. Per the germline V gene, CDR1 is SGHTA and CDR2 is FQGNSA. CDR3 amino acids: CASSLRTGGAANSNYGYTF. In nucleotides, the CDR3 is TGTGCCAGCAGCTTAAGGACAGGGGGTGCCGCGAATTCTAACTATGGCTACACCTTC.

The chain links TRBV5-1 to TRBJ1-6, with unresolved D. The CDR3 consists of 13 residues. Trimming pared 0 bases from V and 8 bases from J, leaving 6 bases between. Germline V lookup: CDR1 SGHRS, CDR2 YFSETQ. Here the CDR3 DNA reads TGCGCCAGCAGCTTGGCGGGAGATTCACCCCTCCACTTT. Translating it yields CASSLAGDSPLHF.

The chain is built from TRBV5-1 and TRBJ1-4; D gene ambiguous. This CDR3 region has 14 residues. Germline V gene lookup returns CDR1 SGHRS and CDR2 YFSETQ. V was pared by 5 bases and J by 0 bases, with 8 bases between. The CDR3: CASRVAATNEKLFF. Written as DNA, the CDR3 is TGCGCCAGCAGAGTTGCAGCAACTAATGAAAAACTGTTTTTT.

This chain joins TRBV30 and TRBJ2-7; a possible D gene is TRBD1 (6 bases). Germline lookup yields CDR1 GTSNPN and CDR2 SVGIG (reference sequence). V was pared by 8 bases and J by 4 bases, with 12 bases between. This CDR3 spans 11 amino acids. The CDR3 sequence: CATTRGYEQYF. The CDR3 DNA reads TGTGCCACGACGAGGGGGTACGAGCAGTACTTC. Combining the CDR3 with reference TRBV30 and TRBJ2-7 gives the whole variable domain SQTIHQWPATLVQPVGSPLSLECTVEGTSNPNLYWYRQAAGRGLQLLFYSVGIGQISSEVPQNLSASRPQDRQFILSSKKLLLSDSGFYLCATTRGYEQYFGPGTRLTVT.

In nucleotides, the CDR3 is TGTGCCAGCAGCCCCGGACTAGCGGGGAGACAAGAGACCCAGTACTTC. Its protein is CASSPGLAGRQETQYF. The chain is built from TRBV3-1 (or the pseudogene TRBV3-2) and TRBJ2-5; 12 bases line up with TRBD2. V lost 4 bases to trimming and J lost 2 bases; unmatched junction nucleotides: 5. CDR1 and CDR2 (germline): LGHDT, YNNKEL (reference sequence). This CDR3 spans 16 amino acids.

V is TRBV27 and J is TRBJ1-4; 7 nucleotides match TRBD1. Trimming took 0 bases from V and 8 from J; bases not matched to a gene: 6. The length of the CDR3 is 15 residues. Germline-derived CDR1 and CDR2 are MNHEY and SMNVEV (reference sequence). CDR3 sequence reads: CASSLSGEGGEKLFF. The CDR3 DNA sequence: TGTGCCAGCAGTTTATCAGGGGAAGGGGGCGAAAAACTGTTTTTT.

The J gene is TRBJ1-3, the V gene TRBV6-5; TRBD1 agrees at 11 bases. With V trimmed by 8 bases and J by 2 bases, 5 bases remained unmatched. CDR1 MNHEY and CDR2 SVGAGI come from the germline V gene. CDR3 length equals 15 residues. The CDR3 is CASAGTGGAGNTIYF. CDR3 nucleotides: TGTGCCAGCGCCGGGACAGGGGGTGCTGGAAACACCATATATTTT.

This clone was found once. This chain connects TRBV7-9 to TRBJ2-3; D perhaps matches TRBD2 (6 bases). Trimming took off 5 bases at V and 6 bases at J, with 9 bases between the two ends. The CDR3 totals 12 residues. The V gene's germline CDR1 is SEHNR and CDR2 FQNEAQ (reference sequence). The CDR3 sequence: CASSTLADTQYF. The CDR3 nucleotides read TGTGCCAGCAGCACTCTAGCGGATACGCAGTATTTT.

The genes are TRBV5-6 and TRBJ2-2; possible D gene TRBD1, 8 bases. In germline, CDR1 is SGHDT, CDR2 YYEEEE. The CDR3 length is 17 residues. The germline V and J ends were trimmed by 4 bases and 2 bases, with 18 bases remaining between them. CDR3 in DNA: TGTGCCAGCAGCCGACCGGGGGGACAGGTCAACACCGGGGAGCTGTTTTTT. Translating gives CASSRPGGQVNTGELFF.

The genes are TRBV27 and TRBJ2-1; TRBD1 agrees at 9 bases. The V gene end was trimmed by 4 bases and the J gene end by 9 bases; junction bases not matched to a gene: 4. This CDR3 contains 13 residues. Germline values: CDR1 MNHEY, CDR2 SMNVEV (reference sequence). CDR3 sequence: CASSSTGQGEQFF. As DNA, the CDR3 is TGTGCCAGCAGTTCTACGGGACAGGGTGAGCAGTTCTTC.

Concerning this clone itself: Distinct nucleotide sequences in the sample also encode this CDR3. V is TRBV29-1 and J is TRBJ1-5, with TRBD1 as a possible D gene (5 bases). The CDR3 is 12 residues long. V shed 4 bases and J shed 4 bases, with 8 bases lying between them. Germline CDR1 and CDR2: SQVTM and ANQGSEA. The CDR3 reads CSVGTNNQPQHF. The CDR3 DNA reads as TGCAGCGTTGGGACAAATAATCAGCCCCAGCATTTT.

The CDR3 loop is CAISGHPNTEAFF. DNA for the CDR3: TGTGCCATCAGTGGACACCCGAACACTGAAGCTTTCTTT. The rearrangement links TRBV10-3 to TRBJ1-1, with D hard to call. Germline CDR1 reads ENHRY; CDR2 reads SYGVKD. This CDR3 contains 13 residues. With 4 bases removed from V and 1 base from J, the gap between germline ends came to 7 bases.

This clone was recorded once. The rearrangement joins TRBV4-3 to TRBJ2-5; 12 nucleotides match TRBD2. After removal of 0 bases from V and 1 base from J, the junction contained 9 bases not matched to a gene. CDR3 length: 19 amino acids. CDR1 is LGHNA, CDR2 YSLEER, per germline. The CDR3 reads CASSQDLPTSGGRQETQYF. CDR3 coding DNA: TGCGCCAGCAGCCAAGATCTCCCGACTAGCGGGGGCCGCCAAGAGACCCAGTACTTC.

The chain uses TRBV7-3 and TRBJ2-5, with D tentatively TRBD1 (5 bases). The CDR3 loop spans 13 amino acids. The germline CDR1 and CDR2 sequences are SGHTA and FQGTGA. The V end was cut by 6 bases, the J end by 3 bases, with 11 bases between. The CDR3 here is CASSSSREETQYF. The CDR3 DNA reads TGTGCCAGCAGTTCTTCCAGGGAAGAGACCCAGTACTTC. The variable domain in full, completed from reference TRBV7-3 and TRBJ2-5, reads GAGVSQTPSNKVTEKGKYVELRCDPISGHTALYWYRQSLGQGPEFLIYFQGTGAADDSGLPNDRFFAVRPEGSVSTLKIQRTERGDSAVYLCASSSSREETQYFGPGTRLLVL.